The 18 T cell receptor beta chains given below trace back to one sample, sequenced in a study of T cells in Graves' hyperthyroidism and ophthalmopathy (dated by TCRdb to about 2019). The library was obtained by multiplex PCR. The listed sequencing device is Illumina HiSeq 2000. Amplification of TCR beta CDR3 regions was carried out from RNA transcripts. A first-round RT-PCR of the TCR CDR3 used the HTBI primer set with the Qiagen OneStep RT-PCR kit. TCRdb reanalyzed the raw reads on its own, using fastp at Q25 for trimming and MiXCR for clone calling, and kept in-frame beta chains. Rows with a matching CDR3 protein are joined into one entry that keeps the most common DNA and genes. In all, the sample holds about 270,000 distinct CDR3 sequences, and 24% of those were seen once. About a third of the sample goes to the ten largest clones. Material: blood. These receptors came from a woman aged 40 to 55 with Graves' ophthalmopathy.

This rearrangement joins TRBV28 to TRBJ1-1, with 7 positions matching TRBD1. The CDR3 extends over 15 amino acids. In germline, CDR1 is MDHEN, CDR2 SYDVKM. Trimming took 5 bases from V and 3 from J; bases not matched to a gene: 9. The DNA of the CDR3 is TGTGCCAGCAGTCGACAGGGACTCAGGGACACTGAAGCTTTCTTT. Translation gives CASSRQGLRDTEAFF.

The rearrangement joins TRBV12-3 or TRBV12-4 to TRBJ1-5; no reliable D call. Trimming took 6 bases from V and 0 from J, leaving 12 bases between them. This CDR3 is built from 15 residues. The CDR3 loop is CASRSVGNSNQPQHF. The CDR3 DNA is TGTGCCAGCAGGTCGGTTGGGAATAGCAATCAGCCCCAGCATTTT.

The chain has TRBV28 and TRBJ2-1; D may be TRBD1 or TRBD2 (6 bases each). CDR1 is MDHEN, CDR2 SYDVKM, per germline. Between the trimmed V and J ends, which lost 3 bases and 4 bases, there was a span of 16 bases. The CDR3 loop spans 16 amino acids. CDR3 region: CASSFYRDFSYNEQFF. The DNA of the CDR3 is TGTGCCAGCAGTTTTTACAGGGACTTTTCATACAATGAGCAGTTCTTC.

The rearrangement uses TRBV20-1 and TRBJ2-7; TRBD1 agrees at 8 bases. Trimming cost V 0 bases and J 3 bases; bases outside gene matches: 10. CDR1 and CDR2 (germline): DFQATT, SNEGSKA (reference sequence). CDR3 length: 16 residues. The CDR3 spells CSARDPGQGLDYEQYF. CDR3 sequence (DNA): TGCAGTGCTAGAGATCCCGGACAGGGTCTGGACTACGAGCAGTACTTC.

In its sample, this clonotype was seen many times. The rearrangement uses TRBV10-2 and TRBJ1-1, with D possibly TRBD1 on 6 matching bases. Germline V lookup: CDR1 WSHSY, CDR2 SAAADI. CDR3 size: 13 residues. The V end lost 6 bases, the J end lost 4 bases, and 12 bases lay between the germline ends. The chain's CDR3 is CASSRGVSTEAFF. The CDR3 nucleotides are TGCGCCAGCAGCAGGGGCGTAAGCACTGAAGCTTTCTTT.

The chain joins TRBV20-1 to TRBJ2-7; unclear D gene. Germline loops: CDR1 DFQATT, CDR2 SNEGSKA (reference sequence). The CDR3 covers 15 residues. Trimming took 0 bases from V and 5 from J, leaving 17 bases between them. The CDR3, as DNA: TGCAGTGCTAGAGATGTGAACAACCGATTTGACGAGCAGTACTTC. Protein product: CSARDVNNRFDEQYF.

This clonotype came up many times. CDR3 coding DNA: TGTGCCAGCAGTTTTGCTGGGAGCACTGAAGCTTTCTTT. Translating gives CASSFAGSTEAFF. V gene TRBV12-3 or TRBV12-4 combines with J gene TRBJ1-1; D unclear. The V end was cut by 3 bases, the J end by 4 bases, with 9 bases between. This CDR3 is 13 amino acids long.

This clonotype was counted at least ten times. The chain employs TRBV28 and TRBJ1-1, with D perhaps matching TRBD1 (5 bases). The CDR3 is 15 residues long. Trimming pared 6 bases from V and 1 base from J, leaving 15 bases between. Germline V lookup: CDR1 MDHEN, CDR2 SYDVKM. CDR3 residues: CASRSLGRGNTEAFF. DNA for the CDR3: TGTGCCAGCAGGTCTCTTGGGAGGGGGAACACTGAAGCTTTCTTT.

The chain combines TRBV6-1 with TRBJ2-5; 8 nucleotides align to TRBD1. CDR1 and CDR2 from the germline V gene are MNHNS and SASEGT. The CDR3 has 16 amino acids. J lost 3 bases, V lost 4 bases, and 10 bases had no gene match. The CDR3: CASSGGGQAFKETQYF. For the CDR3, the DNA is TGTGCCAGCAGTGGAGGGGGACAGGCCTTTAAAGAGACCCAGTACTTC.

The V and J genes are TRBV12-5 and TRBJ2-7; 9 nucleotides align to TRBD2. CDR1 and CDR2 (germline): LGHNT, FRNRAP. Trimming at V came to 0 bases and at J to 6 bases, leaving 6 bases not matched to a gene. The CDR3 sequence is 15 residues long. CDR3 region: CASGLVAGGRCEQYF. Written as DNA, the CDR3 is TGTGCTAGTGGTTTGGTAGCGGGAGGACGTTGCGAGCAGTACTTC.

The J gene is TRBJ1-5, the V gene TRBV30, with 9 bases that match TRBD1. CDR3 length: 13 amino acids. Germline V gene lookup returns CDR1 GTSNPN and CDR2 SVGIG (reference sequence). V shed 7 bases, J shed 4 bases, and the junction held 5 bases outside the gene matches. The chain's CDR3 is CALTGTGNQPQHF. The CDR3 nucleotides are TGTGCCTTGACCGGGACAGGGAATCAGCCCCAGCATTTT. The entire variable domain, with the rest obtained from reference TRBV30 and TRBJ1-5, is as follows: SQTIHQWPATLVQPVGSPLSLECTVEGTSNPNLYWYRQAAGRGLQLLFYSVGIGQISSEVPQNLSASRPQDRQFILSSKKLLLSDSGFYLCALTGTGNQPQHFGDGTRLSIL.

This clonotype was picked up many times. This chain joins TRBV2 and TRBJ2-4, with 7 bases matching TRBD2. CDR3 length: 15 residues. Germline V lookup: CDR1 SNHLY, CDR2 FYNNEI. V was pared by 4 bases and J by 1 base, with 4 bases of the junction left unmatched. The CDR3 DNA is TGTGCCAGCAGTGGGTTAGCGGGCGCCAAAAACATTCAGTACTTC. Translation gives CASSGLAGAKNIQYF. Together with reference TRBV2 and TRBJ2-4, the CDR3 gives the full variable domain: EPEVTQTPSHQVTQMGQEVILRCVPISNHLYFYWYRQILGQKVEFLVSFYNNEISEKSEIFDDQFSVERPDGSNFTLKIRSTKLEDSAMYFCASSGLAGAKNIQYFGAGTRLSVL.

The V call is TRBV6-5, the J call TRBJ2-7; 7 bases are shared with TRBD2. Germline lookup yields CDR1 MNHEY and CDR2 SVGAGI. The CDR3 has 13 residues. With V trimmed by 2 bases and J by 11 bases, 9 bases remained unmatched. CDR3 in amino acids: CASSYPRGGPEYF. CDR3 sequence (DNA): TGTGCCAGCAGTTACCCTAGGGGAGGGCCAGAGTACTTC.

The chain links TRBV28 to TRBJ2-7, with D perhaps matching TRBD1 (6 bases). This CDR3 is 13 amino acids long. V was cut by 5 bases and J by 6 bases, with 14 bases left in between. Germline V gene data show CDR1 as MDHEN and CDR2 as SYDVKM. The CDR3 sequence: CASSTSQGSEQYF. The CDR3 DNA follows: TGTGCCAGCAGTACTTCACAGGGAAGCGAGCAGTACTTC.

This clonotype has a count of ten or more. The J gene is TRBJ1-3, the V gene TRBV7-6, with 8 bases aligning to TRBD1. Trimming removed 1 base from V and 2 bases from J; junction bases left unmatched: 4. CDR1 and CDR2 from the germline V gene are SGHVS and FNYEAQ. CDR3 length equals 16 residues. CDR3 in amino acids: CASSLGPQGAGNTIYF. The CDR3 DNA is TGTGCCAGCAGCTTAGGACCACAGGGGGCTGGAAACACCATATATTTT. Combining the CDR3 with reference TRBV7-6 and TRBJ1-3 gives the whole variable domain GAGVSQSPRYKVTKRGQDVALRCDPISGHVSLYWYRQALGQGPEFLTYFNYEAQQDKSGLPNDRFSAERPEGSISTLTIQRTEQRDSAMYRCASSLGPQGAGNTIYFGEGSWLTVV.

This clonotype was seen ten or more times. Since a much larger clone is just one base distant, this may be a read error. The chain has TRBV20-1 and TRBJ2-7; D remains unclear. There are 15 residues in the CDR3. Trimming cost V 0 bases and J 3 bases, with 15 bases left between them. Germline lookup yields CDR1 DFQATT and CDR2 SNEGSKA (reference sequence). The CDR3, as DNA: TGCAGTGCTAGAGATAGGAGCAGGAGTAACTACGAGCAGTACTTC. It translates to CSARDRSRSNYEQYF.

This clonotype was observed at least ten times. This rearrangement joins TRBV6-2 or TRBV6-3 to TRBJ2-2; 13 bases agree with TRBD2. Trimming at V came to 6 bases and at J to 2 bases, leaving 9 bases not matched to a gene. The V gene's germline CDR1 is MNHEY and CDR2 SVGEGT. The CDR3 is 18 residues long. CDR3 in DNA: TGTGCCAGCAGGGGAGGGACTAGCGGGAACTTAAACACCGGGGAGCTGTTTTTT. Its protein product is CASRGGTSGNLNTGELFF.

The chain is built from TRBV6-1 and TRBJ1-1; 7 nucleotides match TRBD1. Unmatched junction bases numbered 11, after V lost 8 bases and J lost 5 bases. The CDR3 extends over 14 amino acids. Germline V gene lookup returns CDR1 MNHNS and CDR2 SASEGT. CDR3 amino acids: CASVIAGQKTEAFF. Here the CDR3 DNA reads TGTGCCAGCGTAATAGCGGGACAGAAAACTGAAGCTTTCTTT.